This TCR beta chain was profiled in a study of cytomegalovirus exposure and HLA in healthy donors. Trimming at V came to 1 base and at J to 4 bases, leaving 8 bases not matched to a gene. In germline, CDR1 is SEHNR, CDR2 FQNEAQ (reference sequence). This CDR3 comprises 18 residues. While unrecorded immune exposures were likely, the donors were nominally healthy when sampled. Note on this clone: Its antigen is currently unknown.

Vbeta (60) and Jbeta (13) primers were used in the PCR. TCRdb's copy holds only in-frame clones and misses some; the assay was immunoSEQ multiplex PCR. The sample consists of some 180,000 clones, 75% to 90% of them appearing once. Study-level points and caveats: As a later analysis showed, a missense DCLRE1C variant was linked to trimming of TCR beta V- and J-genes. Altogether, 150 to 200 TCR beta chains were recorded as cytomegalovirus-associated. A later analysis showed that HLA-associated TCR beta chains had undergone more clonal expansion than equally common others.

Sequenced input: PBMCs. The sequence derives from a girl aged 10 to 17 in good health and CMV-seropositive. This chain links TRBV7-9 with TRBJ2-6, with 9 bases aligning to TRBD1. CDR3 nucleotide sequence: TGTGCCAGCAGCTTAGGTGGGACAGGGAACTTCGGGGCCAACGTCCTGACTTTC. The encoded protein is CASSLGGTGNFGANVLTF.